These 23 T cell receptor beta chains share one sample of origin, sequenced in a study of T cells in Graves' hyperthyroidism and ophthalmopathy. RNA transcripts yielded amplified TCR beta CDR3 regions. TCR CDR3 regions were first amplified by RT-PCR with HTBI primers. TCRdb reprocessed the multiplex PCR reads via MiXCR and lists one record per CDR3 protein. Of 300,000 to 400,000 distinct CDR3 sequences in the sample, about 20% were seen once. The sequencing sample was made of blood. These receptors came from a woman aged 50 to 65 with Graves' hyperthyroidism.

The table lists this clonotype with many counts. V gene TRBV7-9 combines with J gene TRBJ1-1; D is unclear. The germline V gene has CDR1 SEHNR and CDR2 FQNEAQ (reference sequence). The CDR3 extends over 13 amino acids. Deletions cut 2 bases from V and 6 bases from J, with 10 bases between. The CDR3 bases are TGTGCCAGCAGCTTAATAGGGCTGCCTGAAGCTTTCTTT. This encodes CASSLIGLPEAFF.

In this sample, this clonotype turned up many times. V usage is TRBV3-1 and J usage is TRBJ2-1; D is unresolved. The germline CDR1 and CDR2 sequences are LGHDT and YNNKEL (reference sequence). V was shortened by 5 bases and J by 8 bases, with 16 bases between the two germline ends. The CDR3 length is 14 residues. DNA for the CDR3: TGTGCCAGCAGCTTCACCGACCTTGCGGATGAGCAGTTCTTC. It is translated as CASSFTDLADEQFF.

There are many counts of this clonotype. This chain uses TRBV3-1 with TRBJ1-1; D remains ambiguous. Germline values: CDR1 LGHDT, CDR2 YNNKEL (reference sequence). This CDR3 region has 14 residues. V was pared by 5 bases and J by 0 bases, with 10 bases between. The CDR3 is CASSALAMNTEAFF. CDR3 coding DNA: TGTGCCAGCAGCGCCTTGGCGATGAACACTGAAGCTTTCTTT.

This clonotype was detected ten times or more. The V gene is TRBV18, the J gene TRBJ2-1, with 8 bases matching TRBD2. With 6 bases clipped from V and 2 bases from J, the junction kept 6 bases outside the gene matches. Germline V gene sequence: CDR1 KGHSH, CDR2 LQKENI. CDR3 size: 15 residues. CDR3 loop: CASSPPGLAYNEQFF. The CDR3 DNA reads TGTGCCAGCTCGCCGCCGGGACTAGCCTACAATGAGCAGTTCTTC.

The chain couples TRBV29-1 to TRBJ1-1, with D tentatively TRBD1 (6 bases). There are 12 residues in the CDR3. Trimming left V 5 bases short and J 1 base short, with 8 bases between. CDR1 and CDR2 (germline): SQVTM, ANQGSEA. For the CDR3, the DNA is TGCAGCGTTACGACAGGGAACACTGAAGCTTTCTTT. Amino acid sequence: CSVTTGNTEAFF.

This clonotype occurred many times. This chain connects TRBV6-5 to TRBJ2-1; 9 nucleotides match TRBD1. This CDR3 has 14 amino acids. The V segment lost 2 bases and the J segment 9 bases; nucleotides outside the gene matches: 5. CDR1 MNHEY and CDR2 SVGAGI come from the germline V gene. The CDR3 sequence: CASSYADRGGEQFF. CDR3 DNA: TGTGCCAGCAGTTACGCGGACAGGGGTGGTGAGCAGTTCTTC.

CDR3 sequence (DNA): TGTGCCAGCAGCTCTACACTAGCGGGGGTGGACACCGGGGAGCTGTTTTTT. Its protein is CASSSTLAGVDTGELFF. The chain links TRBV5-5 to TRBJ2-2, with 11 bases identical to TRBD2. The CDR3 is 17 amino acids. J lost 3 bases, V lost 3 bases, and 7 bases had no gene match. The germline gives CDR1 SGHKS, CDR2 YYEKEE (reference sequence). The whole variable domain, remainder taken from reference TRBV5-5 and TRBJ2-2, is DAGVTQSPTHLIKTRGQQVTLRCSPISGHKSVSWYQQVLGQGPQFIFQYYEKEERGRGNFPDRFSARQFPNYSSELNVNALLLGDSALYLCASSSTLAGVDTGELFFGEGSRLTVL.

CDR3 nucleotide sequence: TGTGCCAGCAGCGGGACTAGCGGGAGGTACGAGCAGTACTTC. Residues: CASSGTSGRYEQYF. V is TRBV12-3 or TRBV12-4 and J is TRBJ2-7; 15 bases are a match to TRBD2. The CDR3 is made up of 14 amino acids. V dropped 6 bases and J dropped 4; count of bases not matched to a gene: 1.

This clonotype was counted between two and nine times. The chain couples TRBV6-1 to TRBJ1-5; D is unclear. This CDR3 is 16 amino acids long. The V end was cut by 1 base, the J end by 0 bases, with 10 bases between. CDR1 and CDR2 from the germline V gene are MNHNS and SASEGT. The CDR3 protein is CASSEGPADSNQPQHF. The CDR3 bases are TGTGCCAGCAGTGAAGGGCCGGCAGATAGCAATCAGCCCCAGCATTTT.

This sequence joins TRBV4-1 and TRBJ1-6; D gene unclear. The CDR3 is 16 amino acids. Germline CDR1 reads MGHRA; CDR2 reads YSYEKL. Deletions cut 0 bases from V and 7 bases from J, with 13 bases between. The DNA of the CDR3 is TGCGCCAGCAGCCAAGACGGGAGACTTGGGAATTCACCCCTCCACTTT. This codes for CASSQDGRLGNSPLHF.

This clonotype was seen many times. The CDR3 DNA sequence: TGTGCCAGCAGCTTTAACAGGGGTCGGAACACAGATACGCAGTATTTT. This encodes CASSFNRGRNTDTQYF. This sequence joins TRBV11-2 and TRBJ2-3; 7 bases fit TRBD1. The CDR3 extends over 16 amino acids. The germline CDR1 and CDR2 sequences are SGHAT and FQNNGV. The V segment lost 3 bases and the J segment 2 bases; nucleotides outside the gene matches: 8.

This clonotype has more than one count but fewer than ten. V is TRBV30 and J is TRBJ2-1; D remains ambiguous. The germline V gene has CDR1 GTSNPN and CDR2 SVGIG (reference sequence). The CDR3 has 13 amino acids. V was clipped by 4 bases and J by 7 bases, with 14 bases between them. The CDR3 loop reads CAWNVGQGNEQFF. The CDR3 nucleotides read TGTGCCTGGAATGTAGGCCAAGGGAATGAGCAGTTCTTC.

The J gene is TRBJ2-1, the V gene TRBV6-4; 9 bases are shared with TRBD2. The CDR3 runs 15 residues. From germline, CDR1 is MRHNA and CDR2 SNTAGT. The J segment lost 7 bases and the V segment lost 4 bases, leaving 8 bases of the junction unmatched. CDR3 sequence: CASSAALAGSNEQFF. For the CDR3, the DNA is TGTGCCAGCAGTGCCGCCCTAGCGGGAAGTAATGAGCAGTTCTTC.

This clonotype has ten or more counts. The rearrangement links TRBV5-1 to TRBJ2-3; no firm D call. The CDR3 length is 11 residues. Trimming shortened V by 6 bases and J by 5 bases, and 7 bases separated the two germline ends. Germline V gene lookup returns CDR1 SGHRS and CDR2 YFSETQ. CDR3 bases: TGCGCCAGCAAATTGGGAGATACGCAGTATTTT. Protein sequence: CASKLGDTQYF.

Ten or more counts support this clonotype. The chain couples TRBV12-3 or TRBV12-4 to TRBJ1-6; D unresolved. V gave up 4 bases and J gave up 9 bases, with 10 bases separating them. This CDR3 region has 13 residues. The CDR3 region is CASSSSVRSPLHF. CDR3 nucleotides: TGTGCCAGCAGTTCCTCCGTGCGTTCACCCCTCCACTTT.

This clonotype was counted only a few times. The V call is TRBV30, the J call TRBJ1-3; D may be TRBD1 (6 bases). Germline V gene sequence: CDR1 GTSNPN, CDR2 SVGIG (reference sequence). V lost 2 bases and J 9 bases, leaving 11 bases between the germline ends. This CDR3 contains 12 residues. CDR3 coding DNA: TGTGCCTGGAGTCCAGGGGAATTCACCATATATTTT. Amino acids: CAWSPGEFTIYF.

The gene calls are TRBV19 and TRBJ2-5; D is unresolved. CDR3 length equals 12 residues. Germline CDR1 reads LNHDA; CDR2 reads SQIVND (reference sequence). The ends were cut back, 4 bases at V and 7 bases at J, with 10 bases in the middle. This chain's CDR3 is CASSNGWGTQYF. The CDR3 nucleotides read TGTGCCAGTAGTAATGGCTGGGGGACCCAGTACTTC.

Points on this clonotype: One base away lies a much larger clone, so this may be a sequencing read error. The chain combines TRBV7-9 with TRBJ2-3, with no clear D. V was clipped by 8 bases and J by 2 bases, with 5 bases between them. From germline, CDR1 is SEHNR and CDR2 FQNEAQ (reference sequence). The CDR3 consists of 11 residues. CDR3 amino acids: CASGNTDTQYF. In nucleotides, the CDR3 is TGTGCCAGCGGCAACACAGATACGCAGTATTTT.

This clonotype showed up many times. The chain has TRBV20-1 and TRBJ1-6; 8 bases match TRBD1. CDR1 and CDR2 from the germline V gene are DFQATT and SNEGSKA (reference sequence). The junction had 5 bases not matched to a gene; V was cut back by 3 bases and J by 7 bases. The CDR3 spans 14 residues. The DNA of the CDR3 is TGCAGTGCTAGCAGGGGGCGCGGGAATTCACCCCTCCACTTT. Amino acids: CSASRGRGNSPLHF.

Remarks on this clonotype: Possible read error: a much larger clone is one base away. The DNA of the CDR3 is TGTGCCAGCAGCCTAGATTGGCTAGCGGGAGGAAGGAATGAGCAGTTCTTC. The encoded protein is CASSLDWLAGGRNEQFF. The V and J genes are TRBV12-3 or TRBV12-4 and TRBJ2-1, with TRBD2 matching over 11 bases. This CDR3 has 17 amino acids. The V segment lost 6 bases and the J segment 7 bases; nucleotides outside the gene matches: 14.

This clonotype was detected ten times or more. The rearrangement uses TRBV20-1 and TRBJ2-5; a weak D match, TRBD1 (5 bases). The V and J ends lost 6 bases and 5 bases respectively, with 16 bases between them. Germline V gene sequence: CDR1 DFQATT, CDR2 SNEGSKA (reference sequence). This CDR3 has 13 residues. CDR3 in DNA: TGCAGTGCGGCCACGCAGGCAGGGGAGACCCAGTACTTC. Its translation: CSAATQAGETQYF.

The table lists this clonotype with a few counts. The rearrangement links TRBV20-1 to TRBJ1-5; 10 positions agree with TRBD1. With V trimmed by 1 base and J by 2 bases, 8 bases remained unmatched. The germline gives CDR1 DFQATT, CDR2 SNEGSKA (reference sequence). CDR3 size: 17 residues. Here the CDR3 reads CSARAQGQGLGNQPQHF. CDR3 coding DNA: TGCAGTGCTAGAGCCCAGGGACAGGGGCTTGGCAATCAGCCCCAGCATTTT.

This clonotype was found many times. The rearrangement joins TRBV2 to TRBJ1-2; a possible D gene is TRBD1 (5 bases). V was clipped by 2 bases and J by 2 bases, with 9 bases between them. The CDR3 loop spans 14 amino acids. CDR1 and CDR2 (germline): SNHLY, FYNNEI. The CDR3 spells CASSEFSGNYGYTF. As DNA, the CDR3 is TGTGCCAGCAGTGAATTTTCAGGGAACTATGGCTACACCTTC.